These 32 T cell receptor beta chains were all obtained from the same sample, sequenced in a study of cytomegalovirus exposure and HLA in healthy donors (dated by TCRdb to about 2017). The library was produced with the immunoSEQ multiplex PCR assay. For the multiplex PCR, a mixture combining 60 forward primers for TCR Vbeta segments and 13 reverse primers for TCR Jbeta segments was used. The immuneACCESS repertoire file appears here via TCRdb, limited to in-frame rearrangements. These files lack a portion of the clones; in checked studies, under half of the deficit traces to unresolved V genes, and the cause of the others is not known. The sample table shows fewer than 200,000 clones, and 65% to 75% are seen once. The ten most abundant clones make up over 2% of the sample. Sequencing was carried out using PBMCs. The receptors were gathered from a human donor in good health.

This clone was counted a single time. The V call is TRBV27, the J call TRBJ2-4; maybe TRBD1 (5 bases). The CDR3 has 14 amino acids. Germline CDR1 and CDR2: MNHEY and SMNVEV (reference sequence). The V and J ends lost 3 bases and 7 bases respectively, with 13 bases between them. CDR3: CASSFRGQGNIQYF. The CDR3 DNA is TGTGCCAGCAGTTTTAGGGGTCAGGGCAACATTCAGTACTTC.

This chain links TRBV7-3 with TRBJ2-7; 7 nucleotides match TRBD2. Germline CDR1 is SGHTA and CDR2 is FQGTGA. CDR3 length equals 15 residues. After removal of 4 bases from V and 5 bases from J, the junction contained 11 bases not matched to a gene. The CDR3 is CASSSGLIFPHEQYF. CDR3 bases: TGTGCCAGCAGCTCGGGACTAATTTTCCCCCACGAGCAGTACTTC.

V gene TRBV18 combines with J gene TRBJ1-1; perhaps TRBD1 as D (6 bases). Germline CDR1 is KGHSH and CDR2 is LQKENI. The CDR3 sequence is 15 residues long. Trimming shortened V by 3 bases and J by 1 base, and 12 bases separated the two germline ends. CDR3 amino acids: CASSPTGTKNTEAFF. For the CDR3, the DNA is TGTGCCAGCTCACCTACCGGGACAAAGAACACTGAAGCTTTCTTT. The full variable domain, completed using reference TRBV18 and TRBJ1-1, is NAGVMQNPRHLVRRRGQEARLRCSPMKGHSHVYWYRQLPEEGLKFMVYLQKENIIDESGMPKERFSAEFPKEGPSILRIQQVVRGDSAAYFCASSPTGTKNTEAFFGQGTRLTVV.

The V call is TRBV12-5, the J call TRBJ2-5; 9 nucleotides agree with TRBD1. The CDR3 covers 15 residues. Looked up from germline, CDR1 is LGHNT and CDR2 is FRNRAP. Trimming removed 4 bases from V and 3 bases from J; junction bases left unmatched: 6. This CDR3 reads CASGSLGQGKETQYF. The CDR3 nucleotides read TGTGCTAGTGGTTCTTTGGGACAGGGCAAAGAGACCCAGTACTTC.

In its sample, this clone was seen a few times. This chain joins TRBV7-8 and TRBJ1-3; D is ambiguous. V dropped 2 bases and J dropped 0 bases, with 5 bases sitting between them. Germline V gene data show CDR1 as SGHVS and CDR2 as FQNEAQ. CDR3 length: 14 amino acids. CDR3 residues: CASSLRSSGNTIYF. For the CDR3, the DNA is TGTGCCAGCAGCTTAAGGAGCTCTGGAAACACCATATATTTT.

This clone was detected only a few times. This chain connects TRBV7-3 to TRBJ2-2; TRBD2 matches at 10 bases. The CDR3 has 17 amino acids. The germline V gene encodes CDR1 SGHTA and CDR2 FQGTGA. With V trimmed by 3 bases and J by 0 bases, 4 bases remained unmatched. CDR3 DNA: TGTGCCAGCAGCTTGACTAGCGGGCGGGCGAACACCGGGGAGCTGTTTTTT. Amino acid sequence: CASSLTSGRANTGELFF.

This clone was seen a few times. CDR3 amino acids: CASSLTGYEQYF. Here the CDR3 DNA reads TGTGCCAGCAGCTTAACCGGGTACGAGCAGTACTTC. The gene calls are TRBV5-8 and TRBJ2-7; D call uncertain. This CDR3 has 12 residues. V lost 2 bases and J 4 bases, leaving 7 bases between the germline ends. Germline CDR1 reads SGHTS; CDR2 reads YDEGEE.

The chain is built from TRBV25-1 and TRBJ1-1; TRBD1 agrees at 8 bases. Germline loops: CDR1 MGHDK, CDR2 SYGVNS. The CDR3 length is 12 residues. Germline trimming cut 5 bases from V and 10 bases from J; bases unmatched to any gene: 6. The CDR3 coding sequence is TGTGCCAGCAGTTCAACAGGGGGGGGAGCTTTCTTT. This encodes CASSSTGGGAFF.

CDR3 amino acids: CASSYSTGWVYEQYF. In DNA, the CDR3 is TGTGCCAGCAGTTACTCGACAGGGTGGGTCTACGAGCAGTACTTC. The chain recombines TRBV6-5 with TRBJ2-7; the match to TRBD1 covers 7 bases. The V gene end was trimmed by 0 bases and the J gene end by 3 bases; junction bases not matched to a gene: 5. Germline-derived CDR1 and CDR2 are MNHEY and SVGAGI. The CDR3 loop spans 15 amino acids.

The chain employs TRBV19 and TRBJ1-6, with no clear D. Trimming removed 3 bases from V and 14 bases from J, with 17 bases in between. The CDR3 contains 14 residues. The germline gives CDR1 LNHDA, CDR2 SQIVND (reference sequence). The CDR3 DNA reads as TGTGCCAGTAGTATTGGTCAGCCGGTTGACTCCCTCCACTTT. It encodes CASSIGQPVDSLHF.

A single count supports this clone. The gene calls are TRBV25-1 and TRBJ1-1, with a possible D match to TRBD1 (6 bases). CDR3 length: 16 residues. CDR1 MGHDK and CDR2 SYGVNS come from the germline V gene. Trimming took 10 bases from V and 3 from J, leaving 24 bases between them. Here the CDR3 DNA reads TGTGCCACCCTAACACCTTTGGACAGTCGGGACACTGAAGCTTTCTTT. Encoded protein: CATLTPLDSRDTEAFF.

The CDR3 DNA follows: TGTGCCAGCAGCTACCAGACTAGCGGGGTACGAGAGACCCAGTACTTC. This sequence encodes CASSYQTSGVRETQYF. The gene calls are TRBV7-9 and TRBJ2-5, with TRBD2 matching over 11 bases. Trimming cost V 4 bases and J 4 bases; bases outside gene matches: 8. The CDR3 is made up of 16 amino acids. Per germline, CDR1 SEHNR and CDR2 FQNEAQ (reference sequence).

This clone was seen more than once but under ten times. The chain combines TRBV28 with TRBJ2-7; tentative D call: TRBD2 (5 bases). The CDR3 consists of 12 residues. V gave up 2 bases and J gave up 7 bases, with 9 bases separating them. The germline CDR1 and CDR2 sequences are MDHEN and SYDVKM. Here the CDR3 reads CASSLPGYEQYF. The CDR3 coding sequence is TGTGCCAGCAGTTTACCGGGGTATGAGCAGTACTTC. Full variable domain (rest looked up from reference TRBV28 and TRBJ2-7): DVKVTQSSRYLVKRTGEKVFLECVQDMDHENMFWYRQDPGLGLRLIYFSYDVKMKEKGDIPEGYSVSREKKERFSLILESASTNQTSMYLCASSLPGYEQYFGPGTRLTVT.

The chain links TRBV12-5 to TRBJ2-1; 14 positions match TRBD2. The germline V gene encodes CDR1 LGHNT and CDR2 FRNRAP. CDR3 length: 17 residues. V was clipped by 9 bases and J by 3 bases; unmatched bases: 10. CDR3 loop: CASLPRTSGGNYNEQFF. CDR3 sequence (DNA): TGTGCTAGCTTACCCAGGACTAGCGGGGGGAACTACAATGAGCAGTTCTTC.

DNA of the CDR3: TGTGCCAGCATCCCTAGCGGGGGGCGCACAGATACGCAGTATTTT. Translating gives CASIPSGGRTDTQYF. The V and J genes are TRBV5-4 and TRBJ2-3, with 11 bases lining up with TRBD2. This CDR3 comprises 15 residues. Trimming took 6 bases from V and 1 from J; bases not matched to a gene: 4. CDR1 is SGHNT and CDR2 is YYREEE in the germline V gene (reference sequence).

The chain employs TRBV6-5 and TRBJ1-2; 9 bases agree with TRBD1. V dropped 2 bases and J dropped 4; count of bases not matched to a gene: 8. The CDR3 length is 16 residues. Germline assignment: CDR1 MNHEY and CDR2 SVGAGI. The DNA of the CDR3 is TGTGCCAGCAGTTACGCCGGGACAGGGACCGGCTATGGCTACACCTTC. It is translated as CASSYAGTGTGYGYTF.

The chain uses TRBV18 and TRBJ2-2, with 9 bases matching TRBD2. The junction had 3 bases not matched to a gene; V was cut back by 2 bases and J by 2 bases. CDR1 is KGHSH and CDR2 is LQKENI in the germline V gene. This CDR3 spans 16 amino acids. CDR3 residues: CASSPLAGANTGELFF. The CDR3 DNA sequence: TGTGCCAGCTCACCATTAGCGGGGGCCAACACCGGGGAGCTGTTTTTT.

The chain is built from TRBV6-5 and TRBJ2-5, with TRBD1 matching 8 bases. After removal of 8 bases from V and 5 bases from J, the junction contained 10 bases not matched to a gene. CDR3 size: 14 residues. Germline values: CDR1 MNHEY, CDR2 SVGAGI. Here the CDR3 DNA reads TGTGCCAGCGGATCGTCAGGGGGCAGGGAGACCCAGTACTTC. It yields the protein CASGSSGGRETQYF.

The rearrangement uses TRBV2 and TRBJ1-4, with no clear D. V shed 8 bases and J shed 3 bases, with 13 bases lying between them. Germline CDR1 is SNHLY and CDR2 is FYNNEI. This CDR3 spans 14 amino acids. The CDR3 loop reads CASGLRTANEKLFF. CDR3 in DNA: TGTGCCAGCGGTCTCCGAACAGCTAATGAAAAACTGTTTTTT. The whole variable domain, remainder taken from reference TRBV2 and TRBJ1-4, is EPEVTQTPSHQVTQMGQEVILRCVPISNHLYFYWYRQILGQKVEFLVSFYNNEISEKSEIFDDQFSVERPDGSNFTLKIRSTKLEDSAMYFCASGLRTANEKLFFGSGTQLSVL.

The V and J genes are TRBV7-2 and TRBJ2-5; a weak D match, TRBD2 (7 bases). The CDR3 runs 19 residues. Germline loops: CDR1 SGHTA, CDR2 FQGNSA. Between the trimmed V and J ends, which lost 0 bases and 2 bases, there was a span of 22 bases. CDR3 residues: CASSLAPSKGGAGQETQYF. The CDR3 DNA sequence: TGTGCCAGCAGCTTAGCGCCTTCTAAAGGGGGGGCCGGGCAAGAGACCCAGTACTTC. The full variable domain, its missing parts supplied by reference TRBV7-2 and TRBJ2-5, is GAGVSQSPSNKVTEKGKDVELRCDPISGHTALYWYRQSLGQGLEFLIYFQGNSAPDKSGLPSDRFSAERTGGSVSTLTIQRTQQEDSAVYLCASSLAPSKGGAGQETQYFGPGTRLLVL.

The rearrangement links TRBV7-2 to TRBJ2-3; tentatively, D is TRBD2 (7 bases). Germline CDR1 is SGHTA and CDR2 is FQGNSA. Between the trimmed V and J ends, which lost 1 base and 6 bases, there was a span of 14 bases. The CDR3 covers 15 residues. CDR3 DNA: TGTGCCAGCAGCTTAGAGGGGGGGCGTGGTGATACGCAGTATTTT. It translates to CASSLEGGRGDTQYF. Full variable domain (remainder filled in from reference TRBV7-2 and TRBJ2-3): GAGVSQSPSNKVTEKGKDVELRCDPISGHTALYWYRQSLGQGLEFLIYFQGNSAPDKSGLPSDRFSAERTGGSVSTLTIQRTQQEDSAVYLCASSLEGGRGDTQYFGPGTRLTVL.

The chain combines TRBV28 with TRBJ1-5; 9 positions match TRBD1. The CDR3 covers 14 residues. The V gene end was trimmed by 6 bases and the J gene end by 6 bases; junction bases not matched to a gene: 6. Germline V gene lookup returns CDR1 MDHEN and CDR2 SYDVKM. This CDR3 reads CASRTQGATQPQHF. CDR3 nucleotide sequence: TGTGCCAGCAGGACACAGGGGGCCACTCAGCCCCAGCATTTT.

This chain joins TRBV7-9 and TRBJ1-2; the match to TRBD1 covers 10 bases. This CDR3 has 15 residues. The J segment lost 3 bases and the V segment lost 5 bases, leaving 6 bases of the junction unmatched. Germline V gene data show CDR1 as SEHNR and CDR2 as FQNEAQ (reference sequence). CDR3 in DNA: TGTGCCAGCAGCCACGGGACAGGGGTGGACTATGGCTACACCTTC. Translation gives CASSHGTGVDYGYTF.

This clone turned up a few times. The chain has TRBV4-1 and TRBJ2-7; 7 bases match TRBD1. The V segment lost 4 bases and the J segment 0 bases; nucleotides outside the gene matches: 6. CDR1 is MGHRA, CDR2 YSYEKL, per germline. The CDR3 loop spans 15 amino acids. The CDR3 here is CASSPGQAYSYEQYF. The CDR3 region has the DNA TGCGCCAGCAGCCCCGGACAGGCGTACTCCTACGAGCAGTACTTC.

The chain joins TRBV18 to TRBJ1-3; maybe TRBD1 (5 bases). Germline V CDR1 and CDR2: KGHSH, LQKENI. The ends were cut back, 5 bases at V and 2 bases at J, with 16 bases in the middle. The CDR3 spans 16 residues. In DNA, the CDR3 is TGTGCCAGCTCATCCGCGGGACCTGGACCTGGAAACACCATATATTTT. It yields the protein CASSSAGPGPGNTIYF.

V is TRBV12-5 and J is TRBJ1-6, with a weak D call TRBD1 (6 bases). CDR3 length equals 15 residues. With 4 bases removed from V and 10 bases from J, the gap between germline ends came to 17 bases. The germline gives CDR1 LGHNT, CDR2 FRNRAP. CDR3 sequence: CASGYWGGAESPLHF. As DNA, the CDR3 is TGTGCTAGTGGTTATTGGGGGGGGGCAGAGTCACCCCTCCACTTT.

This chain joins TRBV6-5 and TRBJ2-7, with 7 bases fitting TRBD2. The V segment lost 0 bases and the J segment 3 bases; nucleotides outside the gene matches: 2. The CDR3 has 14 residues. CDR1 and CDR2 (germline): MNHEY, SVGAGI. CDR3 bases: TGTGCCAGCAGTTACTCGTCGGGGGGCTACGAGCAGTACTTC. Protein: CASSYSSGGYEQYF.

The chain carries TRBV6-1 and TRBJ2-5; 10 bases are shared with TRBD1. Near its end, the DNA agrees better with TRBJ2-7, so the J call may be wrong. This CDR3 is 16 amino acids long. CDR1 and CDR2 from the germline V gene are MNHNS and SASEGT. The CDR3 loop reads CASNERGTGALYEQYF. The DNA for the CDR3 is TGTGCCAGCAATGAGAGGGGGACAGGGGCCCTCTACGAGCAGTACTTC.

The rearrangement links TRBV4-3 to TRBJ1-2; 8 bases are a match to TRBD1. Germline V lookup: CDR1 LGHNA, CDR2 YSLEER. The CDR3 is 16 residues long. Trimming at V came to 1 base and at J to 1 base, leaving 5 bases not matched to a gene. CDR3 region: CASSQGTGFLNYGYTF. CDR3 DNA: TGCGCCAGCAGCCAAGGGACAGGGTTTCTTAACTATGGCTACACCTTC.

In this sample, this clone turned up a few times. The chain couples TRBV16 to TRBJ1-4; possible D gene TRBD1, 6 bases. The ends were cut back, 3 bases at V and 1 base at J, with 6 bases in the middle. Germline V gene sequence: CDR1 KGHSY, CDR2 FQNENV. The CDR3 covers 14 residues. The DNA for the CDR3 is TGTGCCAGCAGCCAGGGACAAACTAATGAAAAACTGTTTTTT. It is translated as CASSQGQTNEKLFF.

The genes are TRBV9 and TRBJ1-3; D gene ambiguous. CDR3 length: 16 amino acids. In germline, CDR1 is SGDLS, CDR2 YYNGEE. Deletions cut 0 bases from V and 0 bases from J, with 10 bases between. DNA for the CDR3: TGTGCCAGCAGCGTAGCTAGAGTGAGCTCTGGAAACACCATATATTTT. Translating it yields CASSVARVSSGNTIYF.

A few counts support this clone. The V and J genes are TRBV11-3 and TRBJ1-4, with D maybe TRBD1 (6 bases). The V end lost 6 bases, the J end lost 8 bases, and 19 bases lay between the germline ends. This CDR3 is built from 15 residues. The germline gives CDR1 SGHNT, CDR2 YENEEA. CDR3 bases: TGTGCCAGCAGGGCCCTTCGGGACATCGGCGAAAAACTGTTTTTT. Its translation: CASRALRDIGEKLFF.